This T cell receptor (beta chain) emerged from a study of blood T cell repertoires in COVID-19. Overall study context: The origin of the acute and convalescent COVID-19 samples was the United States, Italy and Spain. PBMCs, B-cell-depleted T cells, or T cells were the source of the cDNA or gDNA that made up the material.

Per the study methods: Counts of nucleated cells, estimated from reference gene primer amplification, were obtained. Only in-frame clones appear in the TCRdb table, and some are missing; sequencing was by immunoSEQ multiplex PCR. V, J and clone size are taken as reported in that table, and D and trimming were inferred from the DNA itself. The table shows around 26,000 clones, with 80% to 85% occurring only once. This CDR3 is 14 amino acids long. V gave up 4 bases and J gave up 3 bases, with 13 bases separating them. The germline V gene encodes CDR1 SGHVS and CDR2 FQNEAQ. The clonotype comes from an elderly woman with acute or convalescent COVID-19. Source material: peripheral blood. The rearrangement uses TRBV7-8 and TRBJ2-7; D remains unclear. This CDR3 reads CASSSRRQDYEQYF. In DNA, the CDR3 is TGTGCCAGCAGCTCTCGCCGACAAGACTACGAGCAGTACTTC.